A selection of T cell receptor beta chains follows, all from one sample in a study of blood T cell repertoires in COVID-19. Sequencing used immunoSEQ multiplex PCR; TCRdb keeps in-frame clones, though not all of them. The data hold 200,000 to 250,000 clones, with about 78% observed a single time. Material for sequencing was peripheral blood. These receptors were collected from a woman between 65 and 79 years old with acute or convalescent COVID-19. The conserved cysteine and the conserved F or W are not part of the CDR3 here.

CDR3: ASSSWTSGGTGELF
J: TRBJ2-2
V: TRBV6-5

CDR3: ASSEAAGQLNYGYT
J: TRBJ1-2
V: TRBV6-1

CDR3: ASSAPPGGQPQH
J: TRBJ1-5
V: TRBV19

CDR3: AWSSDISSGNTIY
J: TRBJ1-3
V: TRBV30

CDR3: AWGGLSEKLF
J: TRBJ1-4
V: TRBV30

CDR3: ASSLDRGTYEQY
J: TRBJ2-7
V: TRBV7-2

CDR3: ASSLSAVTGELF
J: TRBJ2-2
V: TRBV7-6

CDR3: ASSIGGRNYEQY
J: TRBJ2-7
V: TRBV2

CDR3: ASRSRQILDTGELF
J: TRBJ2-2
V: TRBV5-5

CDR3: ASSSDIAGLTDTQY
J: TRBJ2-3
V: TRBV11-2

CDR3: ASRQYNSPLH
J: TRBJ1-6
V: TRBV6-5

CDR3: ATSRDGGSGYGYT
J: TRBJ1-2
V: TRBV15

CDR3: ASSEGRAGGGDTQY
J: TRBJ2-3
V: TRBV2

CDR3: ASSYIGDTEAF
J: TRBJ1-1
V: TRBV6-2/TRBV6-3

CDR3: ASSLVAGVYEQY
J: TRBJ2-7
V: TRBV11-2

CDR3: ASSLVDGSNQPQH
J: TRBJ1-5
V: TRBV7-8

CDR3: ASSLSYTDTQY
J: TRBJ2-3
V: TRBV11-2

CDR3: ASSLDSYPETQY
J: TRBJ2-5
V: TRBV5-1

CDR3: ASSSRQGAAGELF
J: TRBJ2-2
V: TRBV6-6

CDR3: SVPRGAGEDTQY
J: TRBJ2-3
V: TRBV29-1

CDR3: ASKILEAGRDEQF
J: TRBJ2-1
V: TRBV19

CDR3: ASSRQNEKLF
J: TRBJ1-4
V: TRBV14